This note documents a single T cell receptor (beta chain) sequence. Its matching antigen is unknown. This sample is drawn from a study of PD-1 blockade in classical Hodgkin lymphoma. Notes on the study in general: Patients with a complete response exhibited baseline diversity comparable to newly diagnosed patients. Significantly greater TCR diversity emerged by C4D1 in CD4+ cells but not CD8+ cells. Nivolumab initiation under 1 year post-ASCT meant exclusion.

Libraries were prepared by immunoSEQ multiplex PCR; TCRdb keeps only in-frame clonotypes and omits some of them. The table includes 15,000 or so clones, approximately 91% detected once. Time point given: cycle 4 day 1 (C4D1), after about 6 weeks of nivolumab. After autologous stem cell transplantation all patients relapsed, and prior brentuximab vedotin exposure differed between cohorts. The authors enriched CD8+ T cells from thawed PBMCs via magnetic negative selection. The CDR3 has 13 amino acids. Germline V gives CDR1 KGHSH, CDR2 LQKENI. V was shortened by 0 bases and J by 2 bases, with 4 bases between the two germline ends.

The receptor's source is a human donor with classical Hodgkin lymphoma. V usage is TRBV18 and J usage is TRBJ1-1; the D is unclear. This sample comprised CD8+ T cells from blood, obtained before the fourth cycle of nivolumab. Here the CDR3 reads CASSPPVNTEAFF. CDR3 DNA sequence: TGTGCCAGCTCACCACCCGTTAACACTGAAGCTTTCTTT.